The rows below give T cell receptor beta chains drawn from one sample of a study of identical twins. Via MiXCR, TCRdb re-called the 5' RACE reads, giving one row per CDR3 protein. The sample has approximately 280,000 distinct CDR3 sequences, more than 6.5% seen once. These data also formed part of another study, on yellow fever vaccine responses in identical twins.

Input material: memory (CD45RO+) T cells sorted from blood. The receptors derive from a young woman in good health. Both conserved end residues are part of each CDR3. The size field is filled for only some rows; it gives once, few, many or a size class.

clone_size: -
v_call: TRBV11-3
j_call: TRBJ2-1
cdr3_aa: CASSPSRGVEQFF

clone_size: -
v_call: TRBV18
j_call: TRBJ1-2
cdr3_aa: CASSAGPGGNYGYTF

clone_size: many
v_call: TRBV6-1
j_call: TRBJ2-5
cdr3_aa: CASRIARGWETQYF

clone_size: many
v_call: TRBV29-1
j_call: TRBJ2-5
cdr3_aa: CSVQLARSQETQYF

clone_size: many
v_call: TRBV5-1
j_call: TRBJ1-5
cdr3_aa: CASSSTGGGNQPQHF

clone_size: -
v_call: TRBV10-3
j_call: TRBJ2-1
cdr3_aa: CAIGGPGLAASYNEQFF

clone_size: few
v_call: TRBV29-1
j_call: TRBJ2-7
cdr3_aa: CSVEDRTRYEQYF

clone_size: many
v_call: TRBV12-3/TRBV12-4
j_call: TRBJ2-1
cdr3_aa: CASTVTGAQFF

clone_size: few
v_call: TRBV9
j_call: TRBJ2-1
cdr3_aa: CASSVAPSGGEQFF

clone_size: -
v_call: TRBV28
j_call: TRBJ2-3
cdr3_aa: CASREHSGRDTDTQYF

clone_size: many
v_call: TRBV20-1
j_call: TRBJ1-3
cdr3_aa: CSARDAYSNSGNTIYF

clone_size: few
v_call: TRBV6-1
j_call: TRBJ2-1
cdr3_aa: CASRRGGVGYNEQFF

clone_size: few
v_call: TRBV2
j_call: TRBJ1-6
cdr3_aa: CASSEDRSSYNSPLHF

clone_size: few
v_call: TRBV11-1
j_call: TRBJ2-1
cdr3_aa: CASSPFTGFVRSYNEQFF

clone_size: many
v_call: TRBV5-1
j_call: TRBJ2-3
cdr3_aa: CASRPTGGPGTDTQYF

clone_size: -
v_call: TRBV20-1
j_call: TRBJ1-2
cdr3_aa: CSASAWDSLSYGYTF

clone_size: -
v_call: TRBV27
j_call: TRBJ1-1
cdr3_aa: CASSWEGTGGTEAFF

clone_size: -
v_call: TRBV20-1
j_call: TRBJ2-1
cdr3_aa: CSPPGLSYNEQFF

clone_size: -
v_call: TRBV20-1
j_call: TRBJ2-7
cdr3_aa: CSAENPGSYEQYF

clone_size: -
v_call: TRBV25-1
j_call: TRBJ2-2
cdr3_aa: CASSEYTGNSLKLFF

clone_size: -
v_call: TRBV19
j_call: TRBJ2-7
cdr3_aa: CAASAGVGRAYEQYF

clone_size: -
v_call: TRBV18
j_call: TRBJ1-3
cdr3_aa: CASSPRQESSGNTIYF

clone_size: many
v_call: TRBV5-5
j_call: TRBJ2-7
cdr3_aa: CASSLNPTNEQYF

clone_size: few
v_call: TRBV10-1
j_call: TRBJ2-2
cdr3_aa: CASSKGTDTGELFF

clone_size: many
v_call: TRBV4-2
j_call: TRBJ2-3
cdr3_aa: CASSRNMGGVDTDTQYF

clone_size: few
v_call: TRBV24-1
j_call: TRBJ2-5
cdr3_aa: CATDRGWETQYF

clone_size: -
v_call: TRBV5-6
j_call: TRBJ2-5
cdr3_aa: CASSLEGQGTQTQYF

clone_size: -
v_call: TRBV3-1
j_call: TRBJ2-2
cdr3_aa: CASSLDYGELFF

clone_size: few
v_call: TRBV25-1
j_call: TRBJ2-7
cdr3_aa: CASERGYEQYF

clone_size: many
v_call: TRBV20-1
j_call: TRBJ1-4
cdr3_aa: CSASGQNEKLFF

clone_size: -
v_call: TRBV5-1
j_call: TRBJ2-3
cdr3_aa: CASSPLLAVTDTQYF

clone_size: -
v_call: TRBV6-1
j_call: TRBJ1-3
cdr3_aa: CASSGGTVSSGNTIYF

clone_size: -
v_call: TRBV10-1
j_call: TRBJ2-2
cdr3_aa: CASSDPGGNTGELFF

clone_size: many
v_call: TRBV12-3/TRBV12-4
j_call: TRBJ2-3
cdr3_aa: CASSLAGISTDTQYF

clone_size: few
v_call: TRBV5-5
j_call: TRBJ1-4
cdr3_aa: CASSLSKRPNEKLFF

clone_size: few
v_call: TRBV3-1
j_call: TRBJ1-1
cdr3_aa: CASSLRTGNLNTEAFF

clone_size: -
v_call: TRBV6-1
j_call: TRBJ1-1
cdr3_aa: CASTYGQGAPTEAFF

clone_size: -
v_call: TRBV5-1
j_call: TRBJ1-4
cdr3_aa: CPSSRGPDGKLFF

clone_size: few
v_call: TRBV2
j_call: TRBJ1-1
cdr3_aa: CASGTGVSIGFGAFF

clone_size: -
v_call: TRBV11-2
j_call: TRBJ2-6
cdr3_aa: CASGQQGTGANVLTF

clone_size: few
v_call: TRBV3-1
j_call: TRBJ2-1
cdr3_aa: CASSSQQTPYNEQFF

clone_size: few
v_call: TRBV6-1
j_call: TRBJ2-1
cdr3_aa: CASSVSSSGGHNEQFF

clone_size: many
v_call: TRBV24-1
j_call: TRBJ1-4
cdr3_aa: CATSDPSRTGNEKLFF

clone_size: few
v_call: TRBV12-3/TRBV12-4
j_call: TRBJ1-6
cdr3_aa: CASRTTGGNSPLHF

clone_size: many
v_call: TRBV7-9
j_call: TRBJ1-1
cdr3_aa: CASSLALQKAGVDEAFF

clone_size: -
v_call: TRBV6-5
j_call: TRBJ1-1
cdr3_aa: CASSYYWAQGTFNTEAFF

clone_size: many
v_call: TRBV28
j_call: TRBJ2-7
cdr3_aa: CASSAEGGYYEQYF

clone_size: -
v_call: TRBV12-3/TRBV12-4
j_call: TRBJ1-3
cdr3_aa: CASSKRTGGRNTIYF

clone_size: few
v_call: TRBV7-9
j_call: TRBJ2-5
cdr3_aa: CASSFWTTQETQYF

clone_size: few
v_call: TRBV10-3
j_call: TRBJ1-2
cdr3_aa: CAISVEKNYGYTF

clone_size: few
v_call: TRBV11-3
j_call: TRBJ2-7
cdr3_aa: CASSHPRGPEQYF

clone_size: few
v_call: TRBV18
j_call: TRBJ2-5
cdr3_aa: CASSPNDPMYQETQYF

clone_size: -
v_call: TRBV29-1
j_call: TRBJ1-1
cdr3_aa: CSVGPGGRTNMNTEAFF

clone_size: -
v_call: TRBV11-3
j_call: TRBJ2-1
cdr3_aa: CASSLVRGNEQFF

clone_size: -
v_call: TRBV10-1
j_call: TRBJ2-5
cdr3_aa: CASSIGQGAWETQYF